The 14 T cell receptor beta chains listed next were all sequenced from one sample in a study of shared clonotypes between healthy human individuals. Profiling relied on immunoSEQ multiplex PCR, and the TCRdb table lists in-frame clones only, not all of them. Altogether roughly 1,800,000 clones are present, approximately 94% being singletons, with the ten largest covering approximately 1.2%. Naive CD8 cells comprised CD45RO-negative, CCR7-positively selected cells, excluding terminally differentiated effector memory CD45RA+ cells. The source material was naive CD8+ T cells sorted from blood. Receptors were obtained from a man in his late teens or twenties in good health.

V is TRBV7-2 and J is TRBJ1-5; D remains ambiguous. Trimming removed 1 base at V and 6 bases at J, with 7 bases between. Germline CDR1 and CDR2: SGHTA and FQGNSA. The CDR3 sequence is 13 residues long. CDR3 sequence (DNA): TGTGCCAGCAGCTTAGGGCTTGGTCAGCCCCAGCATTTT. Its translation: CASSLGLGQPQHF.

The chain combines TRBV27 with TRBJ2-7; D uncertain. The V and J ends lost 4 bases and 0 bases respectively, with 7 bases between them. The germline V gene encodes CDR1 MNHEY and CDR2 SMNVEV (reference sequence). The CDR3 runs to 13 residues. CDR3 protein: CASSSSYSYEQYF. Written as DNA, the CDR3 is TGTGCCAGCAGTTCTTCCTACTCCTACGAGCAGTACTTC.

The chain couples TRBV7-9 to TRBJ1-1; tentatively, D is TRBD1 (6 bases). The CDR3 length is 14 residues. Germline V CDR1 and CDR2: SEHNR, FQNEAQ (reference sequence). Trimming stripped 5 bases from V and 5 bases from J, with 15 bases between. CDR3 residues: CASSPPGGGTEAFF. In DNA, the CDR3 is TGTGCCAGCAGCCCCCCAGGAGGGGGGACTGAAGCTTTCTTT. Combining the CDR3 with reference TRBV7-9 and TRBJ1-1 gives the whole variable domain DTGVSQNPRHKITKRGQNVTFRCDPISEHNRLYWYRQTLGQGPEFLTYFQNEAQLEKSRLLSDRFSAERPKGSFSTLEIQRTEQGDSAMYLCASSPPGGGTEAFFGQGTRLTVV.

The chain is built from TRBV7-9 and TRBJ2-7, with a possible D match to TRBD1 (6 bases). The germline gives CDR1 SEHNR, CDR2 FQNEAQ (reference sequence). V lost 6 bases to trimming and J lost 6 bases, with 12 bases between them. The CDR3 is 12 amino acids. CDR3 amino acids: CASSYGQTEQYF. DNA for the CDR3: TGTGCCAGCAGTTACGGACAGACCGAGCAGTACTTC.

This clone was counted a single time. The chain employs TRBV9 and TRBJ2-2; a possible D gene is TRBD1 (5 bases). The CDR3 is made up of 15 amino acids. CDR1 and CDR2 (germline): SGDLS, YYNGEE. The V gene lost 4 bases and the J gene lost 0 bases, with 10 bases spanning the gap. For the CDR3, the DNA is TGTGCCAGCAGCCCTTCAGGGACGAACACCGGGGAGCTGTTTTTT. Residues: CASSPSGTNTGELFF.

The rearrangement joins TRBV5-4 to TRBJ2-7, with D possibly TRBD1 on 6 matching bases. This CDR3 has 15 amino acids. CDR1 SGHNT and CDR2 YYREEE come from the germline V gene (reference sequence). The V end was cut by 2 bases, the J end by 4 bases, with 16 bases between. The CDR3 DNA follows: TGTGCCAGCAGCTTACAGACAGGTTCTCCTTACGAGCAGTACTTC. Translating gives CASSLQTGSPYEQYF.

This chain uses TRBV5-6 with TRBJ1-5; 7 nucleotides agree with TRBD1. The CDR3 is made up of 15 amino acids. The germline CDR1 and CDR2 sequences are SGHDT and YYEEEE. The junction had 5 bases not matched to a gene; V was cut back by 0 bases and J by 5 bases. In DNA, the CDR3 is TGTGCCAGCAGCTTGGGAGGGGGCAGAGATCAGCCCCAGCATTTT. Residues: CASSLGGGRDQPQHF.

The V gene is TRBV30, the J gene TRBJ2-5; D possibly uses TRBD1 or TRBD2 (5 bases each). The end of the DNA is better explained by TRBJ2-7, so the J call may be wrong. CDR1 GTSNPN and CDR2 SVGIG come from the germline V gene (reference sequence). The CDR3 is 15 amino acids. The CDR3 loop is CAWWGSAGGSYEQYF. CDR3 nucleotide sequence: TGTGCCTGGTGGGGCTCGGCGGGCGGGTCCTACGAGCAGTACTTC.

Regarding this clone: This sample includes further DNA sequences coding for the same CDR3. The CDR3 region is CAISVGRSYEQYF. CDR3 in DNA: TGTGCCATCAGTGTTGGGAGATCCTACGAGCAGTACTTC. The chain joins TRBV10-3 to TRBJ2-7, with a tentative D call TRBD2 (5 bases). The V gene's germline CDR1 is ENHRY and CDR2 SYGVKD. The CDR3 spans 13 residues. V shed 4 bases and J shed 1 base, with 8 bases lying between them.

The J gene is TRBJ2-1, the V gene TRBV27, with 7 positions matching TRBD2. The CDR3 is 13 residues long. V was clipped by 5 bases and J by 6 bases; unmatched bases: 4. From germline, CDR1 is MNHEY and CDR2 SMNVEV (reference sequence). The CDR3 DNA follows: TGTGCCAGCAGTGTGACTAGCTTCAATGAGCAGTTCTTC. Its protein is CASSVTSFNEQFF.

In this sample, this clone turned up a few times. The V call is TRBV5-1, the J call TRBJ1-2, with 8 nucleotides matching TRBD1. This CDR3 comprises 14 residues. V shed 4 bases, J shed 6 bases, and the junction held 8 bases outside the gene matches. Germline V gene data show CDR1 as SGHRS and CDR2 as YFSETQ. The CDR3 region is CASSPGGLGDGYTF. For the CDR3, the DNA is TGCGCCAGCAGCCCAGGGGGCCTCGGTGATGGCTACACCTTC.

Regarding this clone: Other DNA sequences in the same sample also yield this CDR3. The chain links TRBV5-1 to TRBJ2-3, with 10 bases matching TRBD2. This CDR3 comprises 15 residues. After removal of 0 bases from V and 5 bases from J, the junction contained 3 bases not matched to a gene. Germline V gene data show CDR1 as SGHRS and CDR2 as YFSETQ. CDR3 residues: CASSLELAGRDTQYF. Here the CDR3 DNA reads TGCGCCAGCAGCTTGGAACTAGCGGGGAGAGATACGCAGTATTTT.

The V and J genes are TRBV7-9 and TRBJ2-1; 7 bases are a match to TRBD1. This CDR3 region has 15 residues. Germline V gives CDR1 SEHNR, CDR2 FQNEAQ (reference sequence). The V segment lost 3 bases and the J segment 7 bases; nucleotides outside the gene matches: 9. The CDR3 region has the DNA TGTGCCAGCAGCTTCTTACAGGGGCCACGGAATGAGCAGTTCTTC. It yields the protein CASSFLQGPRNEQFF.

This chain joins TRBV14 and TRBJ2-7; the match to TRBD2 covers 11 bases. Unmatched junction bases numbered 4, after V lost 2 bases and J lost 1 base. The germline CDR1 and CDR2 sequences are SGHDN and FVKESK. The CDR3 covers 16 residues. The CDR3 region is CASSQLAGGGSYEQYF. Here the CDR3 DNA reads TGTGCCAGCAGCCAACTAGCGGGAGGTGGATCCTACGAGCAGTACTTC.